This T cell receptor beta chain was recorded in a study of tissue T cells after allogeneic stem cell transplantation. General study points: Anatomically similar tissues had similar TCR repertoires within each patient. Limitations included a small, clinically heterogeneous cohort and limited sampling depth.

Trimming stripped 5 bases from V and 0 bases from J, with 12 bases between. Germline CDR1 SNHLY, CDR2 FYNGKV (reference sequence). The CDR3 runs 15 residues. This clone was observed once. Antigen specificity is unknown. The gene names here belong to mouse. The read ends 1 residue shy of where the CDR3 ends; the end is completed using the germline J gene. Generated by immunoSEQ multiplex PCR, the TCRdb table keeps only in-frame clones and is missing some. The sample carries nearly 50,000 clones, roughly four fifths recorded once. This chain joins TRBV3 and TRBJ2-5, with D perhaps being TRBD1 or TRBD2 (5 bases each). This receptor was identified in a pool of C57BL/6 mice in good health. Source material: sorted cells pooled from one or two spleens. The sequenced part of the CDR3 DNA is TGTGCCAGCAGCGCCGCGGGGCTTAACCAAGACACCCAGTAC. This gives the protein CASSAAGLNQDTQY. In full, the CDR3 reads CASSAAGLNQDTQYF.